The entry below gives a single T cell receptor (beta chain) sequence along with its context. Only in-frame clones appear in the TCRdb table, and some are missing; sequencing was by immunoSEQ multiplex PCR. The repertoire has about 28,000 clones, approximately 86% of them found once; the top ten carry about 5.6%. The source of the sample is a study of blood T cell repertoires in COVID-19. Germline V gene data show CDR1 as LGHDT and CDR2 as YNNKEL (reference sequence). With V trimmed by 8 bases and J by 5 bases, 2 bases remained unmatched. CDR3 length: 13 residues. This TCR came from a man in his fifties or sixties with active COVID-19. Sequenced input: peripheral blood. The rearrangement joins TRBV3-1 (or the pseudogene TRBV3-2) to TRBJ2-5, with 13 bases fitting TRBD2. This CDR3 reads CASGTSGVETQYF. In nucleotides, the CDR3 is TGTGCCAGCGGGACTAGCGGGGTGGAGACCCAGTACTTC.